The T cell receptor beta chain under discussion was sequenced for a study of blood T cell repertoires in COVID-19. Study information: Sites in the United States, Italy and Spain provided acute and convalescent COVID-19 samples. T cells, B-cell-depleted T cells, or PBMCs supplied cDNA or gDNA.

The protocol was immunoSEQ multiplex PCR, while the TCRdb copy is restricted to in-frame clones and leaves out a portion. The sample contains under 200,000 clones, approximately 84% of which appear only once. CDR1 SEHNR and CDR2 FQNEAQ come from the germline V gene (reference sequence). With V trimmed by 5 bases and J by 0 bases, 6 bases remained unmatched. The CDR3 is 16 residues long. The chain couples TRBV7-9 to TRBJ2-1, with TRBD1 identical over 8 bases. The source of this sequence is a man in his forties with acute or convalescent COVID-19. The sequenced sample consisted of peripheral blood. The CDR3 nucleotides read TGTGCCAGCAGCCCCACAGGGGGTTTCTCCTACAATGAGCAGTTCTTC. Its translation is CASSPTGGFSYNEQFF.